The 8 T cell receptor beta chains below come from one sample, sequenced in a study of blood T cell repertoires in COVID-19. Sequenced by immunoSEQ multiplex PCR; TCRdb stores in-frame clones only, minus some. The sample holds 70,000 to 90,000 clones, around 81% seen once. Sequencing input: peripheral blood. The receptor set was obtained from a human donor in a cohort sampled during active COVID-19.

CDR3 loop: CASSTEGQGGTEAFF. CDR3 sequence (DNA): TGTGCCAGCAGCACCGAAGGACAGGGGGGAACTGAAGCTTTCTTT. The V and J genes are TRBV7-6 and TRBJ1-1; 10 bases are a match to TRBD1. Per germline, CDR1 SGHVS and CDR2 FNYEAQ. V shed 5 bases, J shed 5 bases, and the junction held 8 bases outside the gene matches. The CDR3 has 15 residues.

This clone was detected only once. The chain recombines TRBV7-9 with TRBJ2-2; the D is unclear. There are 10 residues in the CDR3. The germline V gene has CDR1 SEHNR and CDR2 FQNEAQ (reference sequence). The CDR3 DNA is TGTGCGGCACAAACCGGGGAGCTGTTTTTT. Translating gives CAAQTGELFF. Full variable domain (remainder filled in from reference TRBV7-9 and TRBJ2-2): DTGVSQNPRHKITKRGQNVTFRCDPISEHNRLYWYRQTLGQGPEFLTYFQNEAQLEKSRLLSDRFSAERPKGSFSTLEIQRTEQGDSAMYLCAAQTGELFFGEGSRLTVL.

This clone appeared a few times. This chain links TRBV4-3 with TRBJ2-1; 7 bases line up with TRBD1. The germline V gene has CDR1 LGHNA and CDR2 YSLEER. Trimming took 3 bases from V and 4 from J; bases not matched to a gene: 9. The CDR3 is made up of 16 amino acids. CDR3 residues: CASSHGTDPFYNEQFF. The CDR3, as DNA: TGCGCCAGCAGCCATGGGACAGACCCTTTTTACAATGAGCAGTTCTTC.

DNA for the CDR3: TGCGCCAGCAGCTTGGTAGAATCGAGTGGCTACACCTTC. Protein: CASSLVESSGYTF. The V and J genes are TRBV5-1 and TRBJ1-2; the D is unclear. CDR1 is SGHRS and CDR2 is YFSETQ in the germline V gene. The CDR3 totals 13 residues. Trimming took 0 bases from V and 7 from J, leaving 10 bases between them.

The J gene is TRBJ2-1, the V gene TRBV7-8, with D unresolved. The germline V and J ends were trimmed by 8 bases and 6 bases, with 8 bases remaining between them. Germline loops: CDR1 SGHVS, CDR2 FQNEAQ. The CDR3 length is 11 residues. CDR3 bases: TGTGCCAGCGGCAGTGTCAATGAGCAGTTCTTC. It is translated as CASGSVNEQFF.

The rearrangement joins TRBV7-2 to TRBJ1-2, with TRBD1 matching over 10 bases. The CDR3 is made up of 17 amino acids. Looked up from germline, CDR1 is SGHTA and CDR2 is FQGNSA. The trim removed 5 bases at V and 5 bases at J, leaving 14 bases unmatched. Here the CDR3 DNA reads TGTGCCAGCAGCCTACGGGACAGGGGACCCCAAGGGTATGGCTACACCTTC. Its protein is CASSLRDRGPQGYGYTF.

This clone has just one count. The chain couples TRBV7-6 to TRBJ1-4; D may be TRBD1 (6 bases). CDR1 SGHVS and CDR2 FNYEAQ come from the germline V gene. There are 15 residues in the CDR3. Deletions cut 1 base from V and 7 bases from J, with 13 bases between. CDR3 in amino acids: CASSLVVGAGEKLFF. The DNA for the CDR3 is TGTGCCAGCAGCTTAGTGGTGGGGGCGGGTGAAAAACTGTTTTTT.

V usage is TRBV7-2 and J usage is TRBJ2-1; TRBD1 agrees at 9 bases. CDR1 and CDR2 from the germline V gene are SGHTA and FQGNSA. The CDR3 contains 15 residues. The ends lost 2 bases at V and 7 bases at J; junction bases unmatched: 6. CDR3 in DNA: TGTGCCAGCAGCTTAACCGGGACAGGGTGGAATGAGCAGTTCTTC. Amino acid sequence: CASSLTGTGWNEQFF.